This T cell receptor beta chain was captured in a study of T-cell memory formation after mild COVID-19. Study as a whole: Clusters of TCRs were largely donor specific.

TCR alpha and TCR beta cDNA libraries carrying sample barcodes and UMIs came from 5'RACE with constant-segment primers. MiXCR, run by TCRdb on the 5' RACE reads, gives a single entry per CDR3 protein. This table holds 550,000 to 700,000 distinct CDR3 sequences, approximately 15% found once. This CDR3 contains 14 residues. The germline V and J ends were trimmed by 6 bases and 4 bases, with 14 bases remaining between them. Whole-study results and caveats: Some clones that responded turned up in pre-infection memory, which suggests that cross-reactive memory joined in. Clones that contracted clustered mainly in CM and EM if CD4+ and in EMRA if CD8+.

The table lists this clonotype with a few counts. Its antigen is not known. What was sequenced was PBMCs or a T cell subset sorted from them (not recorded which). This clonotype was obtained from an adult woman who had mild COVID-19 (a few samples of this study predate the infection). Cell type and time point are not known. The gene calls are TRBV12-3 or TRBV12-4 and TRBJ2-3, with D tentatively TRBD1 (6 bases). CDR3 nucleotide sequence: TGTGCCAGCAGCCGTGGACAGAGTCCAGATACGCAGTATTTT. Amino acids: CASSRGQSPDTQYF.